A selection of T cell receptor beta chains follows, all from one sample in a study of control samples from healthy donors and cancer patients. The data were produced by immunoSEQ multiplex PCR, yet TCRdb's version contains in-frame clones alone and is incomplete. The repertoire consists of about 39,000 clones, with approximately 87% occurring once and the leading ten covering 47%. The material sequenced was blood. The receptors come from a man aged 60-69 years in good health. Each CDR3 is given with its conserved first and last residue. A D gene is named only where the DNA matches it firmly. Size is stated for part of the rows, as once, few or many counts, or as a class when the clone is expanded.

D | size | J | V | CDR3 | DNA
. | . | TRBJ1-1 | TRBV7-2 | CASSFPQWGAEAFF | TGTGCCAGCAGCTTCCCACAGTGGGGGGCTGAAGCTTTCTTT
. | once | TRBJ1-4 | TRBV27 | CASSFARNEKLFF | TGTGCCAGCAGTTTCGCCCGTAATGAAAAACTGTTTTTT
. | once | TRBJ2-1 | TRBV30 | CAWNRRGAHTYNEQFF | TGTGCCTGGAACAGACGGGGGGCCCACACTTACAATGAGCAGTTCTTC
TRBD1 | . | TRBJ1-2 | TRBV18 | CASSPATGGSIVGYTF | TGTGCCAGCTCACCCGCGACAGGGGGCAGTATAGTTGGCTACACCTTC
TRBD1 | . | TRBJ2-1 | TRBV7-8 | CASSLVTGVYNEQFF | TGTGCCAGCAGCCTCGTGACAGGGGTATACAATGAGCAGTTCTTC
TRBD1 | . | TRBJ1-2 | TRBV5-1 | CASSLGDRGGYGYTF | TGCGCCAGCAGCTTGGGGGACAGGGGCGGCTATGGCTACACCTTC
TRBD2 | few | TRBJ2-2 | TRBV6-1 | CASSELRVTSGGWTGELFF | TGTGCCAGCAGTGAATTGAGGGTTACTAGCGGCGGTTGGACCGGGGAGCTGTTTTTT
. | . | TRBJ1-2 | TRBV4-3 | CASSQDPVYGYTF | TGCGCCAGCAGCCAAGACCCAGTCTATGGCTACACCTTC
TRBD2 | . | TRBJ2-2 | TRBV4-1 | CASSQGGASGGRTGELFF | TGCGCCAGCAGCCAAGGTGGGGCTAGCGGGGGCAGGACCGGGGAGCTGTTTTTT
TRBD1 | . | TRBJ1-4 | TRBV5-1 | CASSPGQGQRNEKLFF | TGCGCCAGCAGCCCGGGACAGGGGCAGAGGAATGAAAAACTGTTTTTT
. | once | TRBJ1-6 | TRBV6-4 | CASSDSSNSPLHF | TGTGCCAGCAGTGACTCGAGTAATTCACCCCTCCACTTT
TRBD1 | . | TRBJ1-5 | TRBV27 | CASSSAGTGDGPQHF | TGTGCCAGCAGTTCCGCCGGGACAGGGGACGGTCCCCAGCATTTT
. | . | TRBJ2-5 | TRBV3-1/TRBV3-2 | CASSGRGMGAGETQYF | TGTGCCAGCAGCGGTAGAGGTATGGGAGCAGGGGAGACCCAGTACTTC
TRBD1 | . | TRBJ1-2 | TRBV11-2 | CASSPLKRDRDNYGYTF | TGTGCCAGCAGCCCGTTAAAGCGAGACAGGGATAACTATGGCTACACCTTC
. | few | TRBJ2-3 | TRBV7-9 | CASSRQGSTDTQYF | TGTGCCAGCAGCCGTCAGGGGAGCACAGATACGCAGTATTTT
TRBD1 | . | TRBJ1-5 | TRBV19 | CASSGTGGQPQHF | TGTGCCAGTAGTGGGACAGGGGGCCAGCCCCAGCATTTT
. | . | TRBJ1-1 | TRBV4-1 | CASSFRPGPGNTEAFF | TGCGCCAGCAGCTTTCGACCGGGACCGGGGAACACTGAAGCTTTCTTT
. | . | TRBJ1-4 | TRBV2 | CASSERGQSNEKLFF | TGTGCCAGCAGTGAAAGAGGCCAGAGCAATGAAAAACTGTTTTTT
TRBD2 | . | TRBJ2-3 | TRBV7-3 | CASSPTSGRADTQYF | TGTGCCAGCAGCCCGACTAGCGGGAGGGCAGATACGCAGTATTTT
. | once | TRBJ2-7 | TRBV6-5 | CASSRGTAAYEQYF | TGTGCCAGCAGTAGGGGGACCGCAGCCTACGAGCAGTACTTC
. | . | TRBJ1-6 | TRBV27 | CASSNRGGYSPLHF | TGTGCCAGCTCCAATCGGGGGGGATATTCACCCCTCCACTTT
TRBD1 | . | TRBJ1-6 | TRBV5-1 | CASSLLRQGDSYNSPLHF | TGCGCCAGCAGCTTGCTGCGACAGGGGGACTCCTATAATTCACCCCTCCACTTT
. | . | TRBJ1-5 | TRBV9 | CASSVCRGNQPQHF | TGTGCCAGCAGCGTTTGCAGGGGCAATCAGCCCCAGCATTTT
TRBD1 | . | TRBJ1-1 | TRBV4-1 | CASSQIFLTGVRRRAFF | TGCGCCAGCAGCCAAATATTCTTAACAGGGGTTCGGCGGAGAGCTTTCTTT
TRBD1 | . | TRBJ1-1 | TRBV19 | CASSQLRGRTAPEAFF | TGTGCCAGTAGCCAATTGAGGGGGCGGACAGCGCCCGAAGCTTTCTTT
. | . | TRBJ1-3 | TRBV7-2 | CASSPGRGNTIYF | TGTGCCAGCAGCCCTGGCCGGGGAAACACCATATATTTT
TRBD1 | . | TRBJ1-3 | TRBV7-7 | CASSRGQGARNTIYF | TGTGCTAGCAGCCGGGGACAGGGGGCAAGAAACACCATATATTTT